This note documents a single T cell receptor (beta chain) sequence. This sample was taken from a study of T cell changes during pregnancy in multiple sclerosis. Trimming cost V 2 bases and J 0 bases, with 7 bases left between them. This CDR3 has 14 residues. Germline values: CDR1 SGHRS, CDR2 YFSETQ. TCRdb's table, derived via immunoSEQ multiplex PCR, lists solely in-frame clones and lacks some. The data show fewer than 50,000 clones, roughly 88% seen once. The V gene is TRBV5-1, the J gene TRBJ2-3; D remains unclear. The origin of this receptor is a female donor in good health, enrolled as a control in a pregnancy study. The sample was peripheral blood, taken in the second trimester of pregnancy. The CDR3 sequence: CASSLTSSTDTQYF. CDR3 nucleotide sequence: TGCGCCAGCAGCTTAACTTCTAGCACAGATACGCAGTATTTT.